Below are 8 T cell receptor beta chains sequenced from a single sample in a study of PD-1 blockade in classical Hodgkin lymphoma. Stated time point: cycle 4 day 1 (C4D1), after around six weeks of nivolumab. No patient escaped relapse after autologous stem cell transplantation, and brentuximab vedotin exposure varied. CD4+ T cells were purified from thawed PBMCs by magnetic negative selection. Here immunoSEQ multiplex PCR was the method, and the copy in TCRdb shows in-frame clones only, minus some. The sample lists almost 30,000 clones; 80% to 90% were seen once. Sequenced here: CD4+ T cells from blood, sampled before the fourth cycle of nivolumab. The receptors come from a human donor with classical Hodgkin lymphoma.

CDR3: CASSLLGLFEWETQYF. CDR3 in DNA: TGTGCCAGCAGCCTACTCGGACTCTTTGAGTGGGAGACCCAGTACTTC. The chain uses TRBV27 and TRBJ2-5; D is possibly TRBD2 (5 bases). Trimming stripped 6 bases from V and 5 bases from J, with 22 bases between. The CDR3 loop spans 16 amino acids. Germline lookup yields CDR1 MNHEY and CDR2 SMNVEV (reference sequence).

The chain combines TRBV6-5 with TRBJ1-2; D is unclear. V dropped 1 base and J dropped 6 bases, with 9 bases sitting between them. In germline, CDR1 is MNHEY, CDR2 SVGAGI. The CDR3 sequence is 13 residues long. This CDR3 is CASSYFSGDGYTF. In DNA, the CDR3 is TGTGCCAGCAGTTACTTTTCAGGCGATGGCTACACCTTC.

V gene TRBV10-2 combines with J gene TRBJ1-2; 8 bases are shared with TRBD1. The V segment lost 4 bases and the J segment 4 bases; nucleotides outside the gene matches: 11. The CDR3 runs 16 residues. Germline V CDR1 and CDR2: WSHSY, SAAADI. The CDR3 protein is CASSVLPAGGVYGYTF. CDR3 sequence (DNA): TGCGCCAGCAGTGTACTACCTGCAGGGGGCGTCTATGGCTACACCTTC.

This chain uses TRBV5-1 with TRBJ1-1; D is ambiguous. The germline V and J ends were trimmed by 0 bases and 2 bases, with 5 bases remaining between them. The CDR3 runs to 13 residues. Germline CDR1 reads SGHRS; CDR2 reads YFSETQ. The CDR3 protein is CASSLEENTEAFF. The DNA for the CDR3 is TGCGCCAGCAGCTTGGAAGAAAACACTGAAGCTTTCTTT.

The chain is built from TRBV9 and TRBJ1-1, with D possibly matching TRBD1 (6 bases). There are 12 residues in the CDR3. Germline V lookup: CDR1 SGDLS, CDR2 YYNGEE. Trimming stripped 5 bases from V and 5 bases from J, with 10 bases between. CDR3 region: CASRGGGTEAFF. Written as DNA, the CDR3 is TGTGCCAGCAGGGGAGGGGGGACTGAAGCTTTCTTT.

The rearrangement links TRBV5-1 to TRBJ1-5; D possibly corresponds to TRBD1 (5 bases). Trimming took 0 bases from V and 4 from J, leaving 8 bases between them. The CDR3 is made up of 14 amino acids. Per germline, CDR1 SGHRS and CDR2 YFSETQ. This CDR3 reads CASSLVGENQPQHF. The DNA for the CDR3 is TGCGCCAGCAGCTTGGTGGGGGAGAATCAGCCCCAGCATTTT.

The chain joins TRBV5-4 to TRBJ1-1; D unclear. Germline-derived CDR1 and CDR2 are SGHNT and YYREEE (reference sequence). The V and J ends lost 3 bases and 2 bases respectively, with 8 bases between them. The CDR3 loop spans 13 amino acids. CDR3 region: CASSSIANTEAFF. Here the CDR3 DNA reads TGTGCCAGCAGCTCTATCGCAAACACTGAAGCTTTCTTT.

J is TRBJ1-5 and V is TRBV28; 8 nucleotides match TRBD1. This CDR3 is 15 amino acids long. CDR1 is MDHEN and CDR2 is SYDVKM in the germline V gene. V dropped 6 bases and J dropped 0; count of bases not matched to a gene: 4. The CDR3, as DNA: TGTGCCAGCAGGAAACAGGGGGTTAGCAATCAGCCCCAGCATTTT. Translating it yields CASRKQGVSNQPQHF.